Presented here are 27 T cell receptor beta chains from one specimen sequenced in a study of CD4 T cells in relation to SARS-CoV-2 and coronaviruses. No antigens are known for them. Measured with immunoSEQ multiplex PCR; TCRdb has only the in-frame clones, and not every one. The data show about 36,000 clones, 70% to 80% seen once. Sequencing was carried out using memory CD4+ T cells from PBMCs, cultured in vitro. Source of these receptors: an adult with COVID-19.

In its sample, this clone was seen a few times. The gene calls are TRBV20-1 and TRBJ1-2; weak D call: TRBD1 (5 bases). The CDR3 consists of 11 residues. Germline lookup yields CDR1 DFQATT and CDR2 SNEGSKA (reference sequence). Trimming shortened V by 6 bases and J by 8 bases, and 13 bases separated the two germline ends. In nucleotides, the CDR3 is TGCAGTGCAAGCACGGGGGGAGGCTACACCTTC. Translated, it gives CSASTGGGYTF.

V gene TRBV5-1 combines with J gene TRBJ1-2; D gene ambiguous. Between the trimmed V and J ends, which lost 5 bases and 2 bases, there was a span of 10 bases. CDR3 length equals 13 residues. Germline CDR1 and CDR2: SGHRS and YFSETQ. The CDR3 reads CASRVGVNYGYTF. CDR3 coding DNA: TGCGCCAGCAGGGTAGGTGTCAACTATGGCTACACCTTC.

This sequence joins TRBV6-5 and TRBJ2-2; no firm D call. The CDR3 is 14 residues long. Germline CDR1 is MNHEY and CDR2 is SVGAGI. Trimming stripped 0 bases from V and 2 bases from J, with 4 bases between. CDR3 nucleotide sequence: TGTGCCAGCAGTTACTCGACCAACACCGGGGAGCTGTTTTTT. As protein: CASSYSTNTGELFF.

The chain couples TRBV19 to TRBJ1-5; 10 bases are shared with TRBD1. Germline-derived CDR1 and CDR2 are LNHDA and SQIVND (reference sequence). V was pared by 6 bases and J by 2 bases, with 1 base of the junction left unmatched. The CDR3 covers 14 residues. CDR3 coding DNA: TGTGCCAGTAGAGGACAGGGGGGCAATCAGCCCCAGCATTTT. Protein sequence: CASRGQGGNQPQHF.

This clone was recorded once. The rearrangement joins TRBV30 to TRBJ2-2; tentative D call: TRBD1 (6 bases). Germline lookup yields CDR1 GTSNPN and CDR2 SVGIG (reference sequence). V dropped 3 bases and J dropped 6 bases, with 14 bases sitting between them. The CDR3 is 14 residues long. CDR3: CAWRQGQGSGELFF. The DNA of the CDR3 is TGTGCCTGGAGGCAAGGGCAGGGGTCCGGGGAGCTGTTTTTT. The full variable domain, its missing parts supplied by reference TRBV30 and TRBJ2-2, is SQTIHQWPATLVQPVGSPLSLECTVEGTSNPNLYWYRQAAGRGLQLLFYSVGIGQISSEVPQNLSASRPQDRQFILSSKKLLLSDSGFYLCAWRQGQGSGELFFGEGSRLTVL.

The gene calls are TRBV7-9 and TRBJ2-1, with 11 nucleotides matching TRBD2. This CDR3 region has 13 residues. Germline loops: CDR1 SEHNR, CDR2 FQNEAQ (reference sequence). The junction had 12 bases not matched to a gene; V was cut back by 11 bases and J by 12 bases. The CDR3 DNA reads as TGTGCCGGGGCCACTAGCGGGAGTAGGTTGCAGTTCTTC. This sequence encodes CAGATSGSRLQFF.

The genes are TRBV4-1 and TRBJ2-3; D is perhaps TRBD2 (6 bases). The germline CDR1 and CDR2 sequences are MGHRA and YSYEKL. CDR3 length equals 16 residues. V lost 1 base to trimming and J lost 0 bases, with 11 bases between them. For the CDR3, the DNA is TGCGCCAGCAGCCAAGTGCTAGCGCCTAGCACAGATACGCAGTATTTT. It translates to CASSQVLAPSTDTQYF.

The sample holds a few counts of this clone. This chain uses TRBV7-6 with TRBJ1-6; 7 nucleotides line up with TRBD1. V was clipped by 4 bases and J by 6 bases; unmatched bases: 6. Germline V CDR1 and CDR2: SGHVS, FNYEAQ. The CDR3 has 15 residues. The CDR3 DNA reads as TGTGCCAGCAGCTCCCGGCCAGGGGGTAATTCACCCCTCCACTTT. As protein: CASSSRPGGNSPLHF.

This CDR3 is CASSLNYNEQFF. The CDR3 DNA sequence: TGTGCCAGCAGCTTAAACTACAATGAGCAGTTCTTC. J is TRBJ2-1 and V is TRBV11-3; D unresolved. The CDR3 has 12 amino acids. Germline-derived CDR1 and CDR2 are SGHNT and YENEEA. The germline V and J ends were trimmed by 2 bases and 3 bases, with 2 bases remaining between them.

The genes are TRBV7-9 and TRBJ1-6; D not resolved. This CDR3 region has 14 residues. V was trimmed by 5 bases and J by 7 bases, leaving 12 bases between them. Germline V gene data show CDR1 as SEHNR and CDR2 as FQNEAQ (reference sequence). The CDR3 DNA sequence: TGTGCCAGCAGCCCGGGAACGCCCAATTCACCCCTCCACTTT. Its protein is CASSPGTPNSPLHF.

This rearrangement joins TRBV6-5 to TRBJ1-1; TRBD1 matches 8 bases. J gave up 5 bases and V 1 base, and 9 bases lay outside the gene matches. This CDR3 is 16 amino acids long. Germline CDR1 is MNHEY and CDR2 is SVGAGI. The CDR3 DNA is TGTGCCAGCAGTTACTACCGGACAGGGCTAGGAACTGAAGCTTTCTTT. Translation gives CASSYYRTGLGTEAFF.

In nucleotides, the CDR3 is TGCGCCAGCAGCTTGTGGGTAGCGGGAAATTCTGCCGGGGAGCTGTTTTTT. Its protein is CASSLWVAGNSAGELFF. This chain joins TRBV5-1 and TRBJ2-2; 8 bases match TRBD2. This CDR3 spans 17 amino acids. J lost 6 bases, V lost 1 base, and 11 bases had no gene match. The germline gives CDR1 SGHRS, CDR2 YFSETQ. Drawing the rest from reference TRBV5-1 and TRBJ2-2, the complete variable domain is KAGVTQTPRYLIKTRGQQVTLSCSPISGHRSVSWYQQTPGQGLQFLFEYFSETQRNKGNFPGRFSGRQFSNSRSEMNVSTLELGDSALYLCASSLWVAGNSAGELFFGEGSRLTVL.

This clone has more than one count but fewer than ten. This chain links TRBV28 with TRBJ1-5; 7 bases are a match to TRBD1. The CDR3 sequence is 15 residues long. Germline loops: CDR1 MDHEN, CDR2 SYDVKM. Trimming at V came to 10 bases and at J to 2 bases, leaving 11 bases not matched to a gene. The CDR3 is CATKQGLLGNQPQHF. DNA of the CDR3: TGTGCCACTAAACAGGGGCTCTTGGGCAATCAGCCCCAGCATTTT.

CDR3 bases: TGTGCCAGCAGATATATAGAAAGAGCCACCTACGAGCAGTACTTC. Encoded protein: CASRYIERATYEQYF. The rearrangement uses TRBV21-1 and TRBJ2-7; the D call in the table, TRBD2, was not verified against the DNA. TRBV21-1 constitutes a pseudogene. The CDR3 has 15 amino acids.

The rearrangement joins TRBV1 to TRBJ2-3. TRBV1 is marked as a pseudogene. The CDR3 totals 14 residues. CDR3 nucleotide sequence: TGCACCAGCAGCTGTTGCTTGGGCACAGATACGCAGTATTTT. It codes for CTSSCCLGTDTQYF.

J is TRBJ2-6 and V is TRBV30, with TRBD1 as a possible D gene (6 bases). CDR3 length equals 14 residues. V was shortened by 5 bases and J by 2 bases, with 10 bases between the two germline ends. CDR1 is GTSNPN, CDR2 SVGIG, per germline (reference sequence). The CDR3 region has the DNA TGTGCCTGGGACACAGGGACTGGGGCCAACGTCCTGACTTTC. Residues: CAWDTGTGANVLTF.

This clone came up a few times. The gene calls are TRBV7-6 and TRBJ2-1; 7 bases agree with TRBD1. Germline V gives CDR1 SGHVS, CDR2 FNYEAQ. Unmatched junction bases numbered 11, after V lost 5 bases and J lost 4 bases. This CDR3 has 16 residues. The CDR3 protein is CASSAWDSGEYNEQFF. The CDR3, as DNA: TGTGCCAGCAGCGCGTGGGACAGTGGAGAATACAATGAGCAGTTCTTC.

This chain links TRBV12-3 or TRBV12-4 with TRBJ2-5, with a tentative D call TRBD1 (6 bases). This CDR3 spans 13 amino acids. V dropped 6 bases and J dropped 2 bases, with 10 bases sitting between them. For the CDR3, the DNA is TGTGCCAGCAGGTCACAGGGTCAAGAGACCCAGTACTTC. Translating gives CASRSQGQETQYF.

CDR3 sequence (DNA): TGTGCCAGCAGTCCACGGTCATACAGGGGGCTTCGGCCAGATACGCAGTATTTT. Translating gives CASSPRSYRGLRPDTQYF. The chain uses TRBV25-1 and TRBJ2-3; 9 bases are shared with TRBD1. Germline CDR1 reads MGHDK; CDR2 reads SYGVNS. The CDR3 consists of 18 residues. After removal of 5 bases from V and 4 bases from J, the junction contained 16 bases not matched to a gene.

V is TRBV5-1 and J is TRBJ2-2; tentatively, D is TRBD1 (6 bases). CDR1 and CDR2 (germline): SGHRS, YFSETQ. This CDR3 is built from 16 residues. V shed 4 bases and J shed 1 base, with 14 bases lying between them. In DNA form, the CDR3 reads TGCGCCAGCAGCCTCTGGACAGCCGGGAACACCGGGGAGCTGTTTTTT. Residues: CASSLWTAGNTGELFF.

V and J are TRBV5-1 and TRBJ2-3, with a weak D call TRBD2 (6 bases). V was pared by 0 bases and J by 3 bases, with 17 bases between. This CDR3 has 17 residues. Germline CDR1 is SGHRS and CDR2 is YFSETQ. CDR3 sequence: CASSLVFAGSGTDTQYF. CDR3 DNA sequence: TGCGCCAGCAGCTTGGTTTTCGCGGGGAGTGGAACAGATACGCAGTATTTT.

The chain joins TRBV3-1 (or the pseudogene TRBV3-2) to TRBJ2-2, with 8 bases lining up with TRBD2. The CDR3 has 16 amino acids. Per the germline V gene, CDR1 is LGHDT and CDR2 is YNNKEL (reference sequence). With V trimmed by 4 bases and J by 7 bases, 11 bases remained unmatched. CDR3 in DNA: TGTGCCAGCAGCCCTCGGTCGATCGGGAGGGTCGGGGAGCTGTTTTTT. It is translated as CASSPRSIGRVGELFF.

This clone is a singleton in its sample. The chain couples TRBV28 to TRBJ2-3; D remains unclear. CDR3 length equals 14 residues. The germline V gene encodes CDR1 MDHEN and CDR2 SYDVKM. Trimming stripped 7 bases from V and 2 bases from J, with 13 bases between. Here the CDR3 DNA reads TGTGCCAGCAAGGGCCAAACGATCACAGATACGCAGTATTTT. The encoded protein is CASKGQTITDTQYF.

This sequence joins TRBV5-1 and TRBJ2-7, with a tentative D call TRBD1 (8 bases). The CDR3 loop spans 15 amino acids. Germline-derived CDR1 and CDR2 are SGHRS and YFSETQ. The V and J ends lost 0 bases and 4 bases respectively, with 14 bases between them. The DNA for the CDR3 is TGCGCCAGCAGCTTGGGAGGACAGGGACTATACGAGCAGTACTTC. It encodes CASSLGGQGLYEQYF.

The CDR3 loop is CASSSMGDTQYF. The CDR3 bases are TGTGCCAGCAGTTCAATGGGAGATACGCAGTATTTT. J is TRBJ2-3 and V is TRBV6-5; D is unclear. The germline V and J ends were trimmed by 4 bases and 5 bases, with 7 bases remaining between them. Germline CDR1 MNHEY, CDR2 SVGAGI. The CDR3 length is 12 residues.

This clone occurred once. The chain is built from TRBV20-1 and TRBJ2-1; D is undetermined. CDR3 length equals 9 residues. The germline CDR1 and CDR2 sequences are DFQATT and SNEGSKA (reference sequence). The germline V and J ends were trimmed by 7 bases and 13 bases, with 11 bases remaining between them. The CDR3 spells CSVLGLQFF. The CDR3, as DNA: TGCAGTGTCTTGGGCCTTCAGTTCTTC.

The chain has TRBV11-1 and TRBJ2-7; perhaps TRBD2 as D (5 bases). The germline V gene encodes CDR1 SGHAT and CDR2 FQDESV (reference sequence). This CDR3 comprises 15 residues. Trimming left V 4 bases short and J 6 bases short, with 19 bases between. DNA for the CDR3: TGTGCCAGCAGCTACCAAATTTCCGGGAACGGCGAGCAGTACTTC. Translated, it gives CASSYQISGNGEQYF.